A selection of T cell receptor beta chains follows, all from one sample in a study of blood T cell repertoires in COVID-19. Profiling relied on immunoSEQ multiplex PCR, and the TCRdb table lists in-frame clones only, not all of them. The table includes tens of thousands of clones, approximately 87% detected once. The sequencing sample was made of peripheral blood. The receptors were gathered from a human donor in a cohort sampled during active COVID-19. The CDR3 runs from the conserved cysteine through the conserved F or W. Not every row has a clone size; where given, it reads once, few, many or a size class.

CASSQGTGHGNTIYF,TRBJ1-3,TRBV14,NA
CASSLSGTALSGANVLTF,TRBJ2-6,TRBV7-2,NA
CASSRAAGTYEQYF,TRBJ2-7,TRBV5-4,NA
CASSNRGRTEAFF,TRBJ1-1,TRBV4-3,NA
CASSPIATNEKLFF,TRBJ1-4,TRBV19,NA
CASRSHNSNEKLFF,TRBJ1-4,TRBV19,NA
CASSDRGYGYTF,TRBJ1-2,TRBV6-1,NA
CASSLGGSSYNSPLHF,TRBJ1-6,TRBV28,NA
CASSWGQGGGYGYTF,TRBJ1-2,TRBV6-2/TRBV6-3,few
CASSLSTGDRYGYTF,TRBJ1-2,TRBV5-6,few
CASTTLMGNTIYF,TRBJ1-3,TRBV2,NA
CASSWDRGRVQPQHF,TRBJ1-5,TRBV7-9,NA
CASSRTSGGRADTQYF,TRBJ2-3,TRBV5-1,NA
CASSLVGTGDNEQYF,TRBJ2-7,TRBV11-2,NA
CAWCRDFPDEKLFF,TRBJ1-4,TRBV30,NA
CASSTFPTGQNEKLFF,TRBJ1-4,TRBV19,NA
CASSDRLRGSGTDTQYF,TRBJ2-3,TRBV2,once
CASSYLGSLNTEAFF,TRBJ1-1,TRBV6-5,NA
CASSSTRQDLNNEQFF,TRBJ2-1,TRBV3-1/TRBV3-2,NA
CASSQDLGQANTEAFF,TRBJ1-1,TRBV14,few
CASSTNRDSSYEQYF,TRBJ2-7,TRBV7-9,NA
CASSYGQVYSNQPQHF,TRBJ1-5,TRBV6-2/TRBV6-3,NA
CASSLGQLNEKLFF,TRBJ1-4,TRBV5-1,NA
CASSFWTSGGSTDTQYF,TRBJ2-3,TRBV13,NA
CATGGGRDEQFF,TRBJ2-1,TRBV24-1,NA
CASSPGPGGYEQYF,TRBJ2-7,TRBV19,few
CASSLPLTGANGDSPLHF,TRBJ1-6,TRBV5-1,NA
CASSAAGLAGGGETQYF,TRBJ2-5,TRBV19,NA
CASSLYSGEYEQYF,TRBJ2-7,TRBV5-1,few
CASRGARDTGELFF,TRBJ2-2,TRBV28,NA
CASGTGYSNYGYTF,TRBJ1-2,TRBV27,NA
CAWTRDSPLHF,TRBJ1-6,TRBV30,NA